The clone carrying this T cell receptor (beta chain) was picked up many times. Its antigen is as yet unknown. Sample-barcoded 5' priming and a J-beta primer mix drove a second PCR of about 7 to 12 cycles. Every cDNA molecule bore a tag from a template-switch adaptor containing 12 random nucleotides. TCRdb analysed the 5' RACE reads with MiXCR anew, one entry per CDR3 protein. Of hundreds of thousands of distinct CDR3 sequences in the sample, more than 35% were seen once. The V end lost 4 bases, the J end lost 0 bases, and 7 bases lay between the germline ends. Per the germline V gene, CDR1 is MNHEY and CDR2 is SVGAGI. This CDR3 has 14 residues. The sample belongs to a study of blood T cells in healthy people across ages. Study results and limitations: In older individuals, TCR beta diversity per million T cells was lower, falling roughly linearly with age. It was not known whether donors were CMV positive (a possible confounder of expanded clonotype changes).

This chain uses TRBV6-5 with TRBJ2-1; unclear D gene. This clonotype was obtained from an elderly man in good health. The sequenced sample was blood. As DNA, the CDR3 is TGTGCCAGCAGTTCCCTAAGCTCCTACAATGAGCAGTTCTTC. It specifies CASSSLSSYNEQFF.